One and the same sample provided the 26 T cell receptor beta chains below, sequenced in a study of blood T cell repertoires in COVID-19. The method was immunoSEQ multiplex PCR; TCRdb's version includes in-frame clones alone and lacks a portion of them. The sample contains around 300,000 clones, around 90% of which appear only once. Sequencing was carried out using PBMCs or T cells enriched from blood (not recorded which). The origin of the receptors is a woman in her thirties or forties who had recovered from COVID-19.

The chain is built from TRBV19 and TRBJ1-3, with no clear D. Trimming removed 5 bases at V and 0 bases at J, with 5 bases between. Per germline, CDR1 LNHDA and CDR2 SQIVND (reference sequence). This CDR3 region has 13 residues. The CDR3 DNA is TGTGCCAGTAGTTTCAGCTCTGGAAACACCATATATTTT. Translation gives CASSFSSGNTIYF.

The V call is TRBV25-1, the J call TRBJ2-1, with 7 positions matching TRBD1. V lost 3 bases, J lost 0 bases, and 8 bases stayed unmatched. The germline V gene has CDR1 MGHDK and CDR2 SYGVNS. The CDR3 contains 17 residues. The CDR3 region is CASSDPLAGGSYNEQFF. DNA of the CDR3: TGTGCCAGCAGTGACCCGCTGGCAGGGGGCTCCTACAATGAGCAGTTCTTC.

The V gene is TRBV5-1, the J gene TRBJ1-2; 7 nucleotides match TRBD1. Germline-derived CDR1 and CDR2 are SGHRS and YFSETQ. Losses at the gene ends were 4 bases for V and 0 bases for J; bases not matched to a gene: 3. This CDR3 has 14 amino acids. This CDR3 is CASSPGQANYGYTF. The CDR3 nucleotides are TGCGCCAGCAGCCCCGGACAGGCTAACTATGGCTACACCTTC.

This rearrangement joins TRBV7-2 to TRBJ2-5, with D possibly being TRBD2 (6 bases). Germline V gene sequence: CDR1 SGHTA, CDR2 FQGNSA. V lost 2 bases, J lost 7 bases, and 14 bases lay in between. This CDR3 has 14 amino acids. The CDR3 DNA follows: TGTGCCAGCAGCTTAAGGTCTGGGGGGACGACCCAGTACTTC. It translates to CASSLRSGGTTQYF. Variable domain in full (rest from reference TRBV7-2 and TRBJ2-5): GAGVSQSPSNKVTEKGKDVELRCDPISGHTALYWYRQSLGQGLEFLIYFQGNSAPDKSGLPSDRFSAERTGGSVSTLTIQRTQQEDSAVYLCASSLRSGGTTQYFGPGTRLLVL.

This chain connects TRBV7-8 to TRBJ2-5, with D tentatively TRBD1 (7 bases). V was clipped by 3 bases and J by 5 bases, with 10 bases between them. This CDR3 region has 13 residues. Germline V gene data show CDR1 as SGHVS and CDR2 as FQNEAQ. The CDR3 is CASSFQGGETQYF. The CDR3 coding sequence is TGTGCCAGCAGCTTCCAGGGGGGCGAGACCCAGTACTTC.

This clone is a singleton in its sample. V and J are TRBV5-1 and TRBJ2-7; 10 bases map to TRBD1. Looked up from germline, CDR1 is SGHRS and CDR2 is YFSETQ. CDR3 size: 15 residues. J was trimmed by 2 bases and V by 4 bases; bases with no gene match: 6. The CDR3 sequence: CASSLGTGETYEQYF. The CDR3, as DNA: TGCGCCAGCAGCCTAGGGACAGGGGAGACCTACGAGCAGTACTTC. The full variable domain, with the rest looked up from reference TRBV5-1 and TRBJ2-7, is KAGVTQTPRYLIKTRGQQVTLSCSPISGHRSVSWYQQTPGQGLQFLFEYFSETQRNKGNFPGRFSGRQFSNSRSEMNVSTLELGDSALYLCASSLGTGETYEQYFGPGTRLTVT.

The sample holds a few counts of this clone. The V and J genes are TRBV7-9 and TRBJ2-4; maybe TRBD1 (5 bases). With 2 bases removed from V and 8 bases from J, the gap between germline ends came to 10 bases. The CDR3 has 13 amino acids. Per germline, CDR1 SEHNR and CDR2 FQNEAQ (reference sequence). The CDR3 sequence is CASSLRGSDIQYF. The CDR3 coding sequence is TGTGCCAGCAGCTTAAGGGGATCAGACATTCAGTACTTC.

This clone was seen more than once but under ten times. This chain joins TRBV6-5 and TRBJ2-7, with a weak D call TRBD1 (5 bases). The CDR3 runs 16 residues. V was pared by 4 bases and J by 2 bases, with 18 bases between. Germline CDR1 is MNHEY and CDR2 is SVGAGI. CDR3 amino acids: CASSSSRVAFTYEQYF. The DNA of the CDR3 is TGTGCCAGCAGTTCCTCCAGGGTCGCCTTCACCTACGAGCAGTACTTC.

The chain links TRBV3-1 (or the pseudogene TRBV3-2) to TRBJ2-2; 9 bases match TRBD2. The CDR3 has 16 amino acids. With 1 base clipped from V and 5 bases from J, the junction kept 5 bases outside the gene matches. Germline values: CDR1 LGHDT, CDR2 YNNKEL (reference sequence). The CDR3 reads CASSQVTGLATGELFF. CDR3 in DNA: TGTGCCAGCAGCCAAGTGACGGGACTAGCTACCGGGGAGCTGTTTTTT.

This clone was picked up a small number of times. This chain links TRBV7-3 with TRBJ2-2, with D maybe TRBD2 (6 bases). From germline, CDR1 is SGHTA and CDR2 FQGTGA. Trimming shortened V by 4 bases and J by 2 bases, and 14 bases separated the two germline ends. The CDR3 extends over 16 amino acids. The chain's CDR3 is CASSSGVWANTGELFF. DNA for the CDR3: TGTGCCAGCAGCTCGGGGGTATGGGCAAACACCGGGGAGCTGTTTTTT.

This chain links TRBV19 with TRBJ1-4; D remains unclear. Germline CDR1 LNHDA, CDR2 SQIVND (reference sequence). Between the trimmed V and J ends, which lost 3 bases and 0 bases, there was a span of 8 bases. The CDR3 totals 15 residues. As DNA, the CDR3 is TGTGCCAGTAGTATCCACAGTCCAACTAATGAAAAACTGTTTTTT. Its translation is CASSIHSPTNEKLFF.

This rearrangement joins TRBV5-8 to TRBJ2-7, with a weak D call TRBD2 (5 bases). The germline V and J ends were trimmed by 4 bases and 3 bases, with 11 bases remaining between them. This CDR3 comprises 13 residues. The germline V gene encodes CDR1 SGHTS and CDR2 YDEGEE. The CDR3 loop reads CASSPDLGYEQYF. The CDR3 bases are TGTGCCAGCAGCCCGGACTTAGGCTACGAGCAGTACTTC.

J is TRBJ1-6 and V is TRBV5-8; a possible D gene is TRBD1 (6 bases). Germline values: CDR1 SGHTS, CDR2 YDEGEE. Trimming left V 4 bases short and J 13 bases short, with 12 bases between. The length of the CDR3 is 12 residues. The CDR3 sequence is CASSQQGLPLHF. The CDR3 DNA follows: TGTGCCAGCAGCCAACAGGGTCTTCCCCTCCACTTT.

The gene calls are TRBV7-9 and TRBJ1-6; perhaps TRBD1 as D (5 bases). This CDR3 spans 13 amino acids. The V gene lost 6 bases and the J gene lost 13 bases, with 16 bases spanning the gap. The germline CDR1 and CDR2 sequences are SEHNR and FQNEAQ (reference sequence). Written as DNA, the CDR3 is TGTGCCAGCAGTGGAGGAGGGGCTGGTCCCCTCCACTTT. This translates into CASSGGGAGPLHF.

The chain has TRBV6-5 and TRBJ1-2; D might be TRBD1 (6 bases). This CDR3 comprises 14 residues. The germline CDR1 and CDR2 sequences are MNHEY and SVGAGI. V lost 4 bases and J lost 4, with 13 bases in between. The DNA of the CDR3 is TGTGCCAGCAGTTTATCCCGGGACACCTATGGCTACACCTTC. Translating it yields CASSLSRDTYGYTF.

The chain employs TRBV7-9 and TRBJ1-1, with D tentatively TRBD1 (6 bases). Germline assignment: CDR1 SEHNR and CDR2 FQNEAQ (reference sequence). CDR3 length: 14 residues. V dropped 2 bases and J dropped 10 bases, with 17 bases sitting between them. The CDR3 here is CASSLSSTVGAAFF. CDR3 DNA: TGTGCCAGCAGCTTATCATCGACGGTGGGGGCAGCTTTCTTT. Full variable domain (missing parts from reference TRBV7-9 and TRBJ1-1): DTGVSQNPRHKITKRGQNVTFRCDPISEHNRLYWYRQTLGQGPEFLTYFQNEAQLEKSRLLSDRFSAERPKGSFSTLEIQRTEQGDSAMYLCASSLSSTVGAAFFGQGTRLTVV.

This clone has more than one count but fewer than ten. The chain carries TRBV6-5 and TRBJ1-4, with TRBD1 as a possible D gene (6 bases). This CDR3 region has 14 residues. The V gene lost 5 bases and the J gene lost 1 base, with 8 bases spanning the gap. Germline V gene sequence: CDR1 MNHEY, CDR2 SVGAGI. The CDR3 reads CASSTRGTNEKLFF. The CDR3 DNA sequence: TGTGCCAGCAGTACCAGGGGAACTAATGAAAAACTGTTTTTT.

This clone appeared a single time. V gene TRBV5-4 combines with J gene TRBJ2-7, with 7 bases lining up with TRBD2. The CDR3 loop spans 15 amino acids. V was pared by 4 bases and J by 2 bases, with 9 bases of the junction left unmatched. CDR1 and CDR2 from the germline V gene are SGHNT and YYREEE (reference sequence). The CDR3 region is CASSRRGGATYEQYF. CDR3 nucleotide sequence: TGTGCCAGCAGCCGGCGGGGAGGGGCTACCTACGAGCAGTACTTC.

This clone was observed a single time. J is TRBJ1-2 and V is TRBV30; D perhaps matches TRBD1 (5 bases). Germline V lookup: CDR1 GTSNPN, CDR2 SVGIG (reference sequence). This CDR3 comprises 12 residues. With 3 bases removed from V and 6 bases from J, the gap between germline ends came to 11 bases. CDR3 sequence: CAWRSGENGYTF. DNA for the CDR3: TGTGCCTGGAGATCGGGGGAAAATGGCTACACCTTC.

The chain employs TRBV6-5 and TRBJ1-1; D remains ambiguous. The germline V gene encodes CDR1 MNHEY and CDR2 SVGAGI. V was pared by 8 bases and J by 7 bases, with 17 bases between. CDR3 length: 13 amino acids. CDR3 nucleotides: TGTGCCAGCTCATTAACGGGGAACTATGAAGCTTTCTTT. Translating gives CASSLTGNYEAFF.

This sequence joins TRBV30 and TRBJ1-2; D might be TRBD1 (5 bases). The CDR3 contains 14 residues. Germline V CDR1 and CDR2: GTSNPN, SVGIG (reference sequence). Trimming took 0 bases from V and 4 from J, leaving 12 bases between them. CDR3 nucleotides: TGTGCCTGGAGTGTAGAGTTGGGGGGCTATGGCTACACCTTC. Translating gives CAWSVELGGYGYTF.

This clone has just one count. J is TRBJ2-3 and V is TRBV4-2; D is unclear. Germline V lookup: CDR1 LGHNA, CDR2 YNFKEQ. V lost 3 bases to trimming and J lost 2 bases, with 15 bases between them. The CDR3 is 16 residues long. CDR3 protein: CASSQGVHIPTDTQYF. The CDR3 DNA is TGTGCCAGCAGCCAGGGCGTTCATATCCCCACAGATACGCAGTATTTT.

The V call is TRBV19, the J call TRBJ1-4, with D perhaps TRBD1 (6 bases). This CDR3 has 15 amino acids. Between the trimmed V and J ends, which lost 5 bases and 8 bases, there was a span of 18 bases. Per the germline V gene, CDR1 is LNHDA and CDR2 is SQIVND (reference sequence). CDR3 amino acids: CASSPSTGENEKLFF. In nucleotides, the CDR3 is TGTGCCAGTAGTCCCTCGACAGGAGAGAACGAAAAACTGTTTTTT.

The chain combines TRBV14 with TRBJ2-7; a possible D gene is TRBD1 (6 bases). In germline, CDR1 is SGHDN, CDR2 FVKESK. V lost 0 bases and J 1 base, leaving 13 bases between the germline ends. The CDR3 covers 16 residues. The CDR3, as DNA: TGTGCCAGCAGCCAAGATCTAGGCAGGGGTTCCTACGAGCAGTACTTC. It is translated as CASSQDLGRGSYEQYF.

The rearrangement joins TRBV7-3 to TRBJ1-3; a weak D match, TRBD1 (6 bases). The CDR3 loop spans 18 amino acids. CDR1 is SGHTA and CDR2 is FQGTGA in the germline V gene. V was shortened by 5 bases and J by 4 bases, with 24 bases between the two germline ends. CDR3 in DNA: TGTGCCAGCAGCCCAATACGCTGCAGGGGACGGGGAGGAAACACCATATATTTT. It codes for CASSPIRCRGRGGNTIYF.

This chain uses TRBV7-2 with TRBJ1-2; tentative D call: TRBD1 (6 bases). Between the trimmed V and J ends, which lost 7 bases and 2 bases, there was a span of 11 bases. The CDR3 sequence is 13 residues long. In germline, CDR1 is SGHTA, CDR2 FQGNSA. CDR3: CASTLQGNYGYTF. The CDR3 DNA follows: TGTGCCAGCACCCTACAGGGCAACTATGGCTACACCTTC.